Shown below are 9 T cell receptor beta chains from a single sample sequenced in a study of identical twins. TCRdb itself ran the 5' RACE reads through MiXCR, one entry per CDR3 protein. The table has some 460,000 distinct CDR3 sequences, 11% to 15% seen once; the top ten hold about 0.52%. These same data were also listed under a study on yellow fever vaccine responses in identical twins.

Sequenced material: CD4+ T cells sorted from blood. The receptor set was obtained from a woman aged 18 to 35 in good health.

In the case of this clonotype: At one end, the junction sequence differs from germline, possibly due to a read error. The chain links TRBV12-3 or TRBV12-4 to TRBJ2-7; 15 bases line up with TRBD2. The CDR3 has 19 amino acids. For the CDR3, the DNA is TGTACCAGCAGTTTAAGATCGGGACTAGCGGGAGGTTATTACTACGAGCAGTACTTC. It codes for CTSSLRSGLAGGYYYEQYF.

This clonotype has more than one count but fewer than ten. The chain is built from TRBV10-2 and TRBJ2-1; TRBD2 agrees at 16 bases. V trimming: 5 bases; J trimming: 2 bases; junction bases outside the gene matches: 6. This CDR3 comprises 18 residues. Germline CDR1 is WSHSY and CDR2 is SAAADI. In DNA, the CDR3 is TGCGCCAGCAGTCCCGGGACTAGCGGGAGGGGGGCCTACAATGAGCAGTTCTTC. Residues: CASSPGTSGRGAYNEQFF.

This clonotype was seen more than once but under ten times. The chain recombines TRBV7-2 with TRBJ1-6; tentative D call: TRBD1 (5 bases). CDR1 is SGHTA and CDR2 is FQGNSA in the germline V gene. The length of the CDR3 is 13 residues. V was trimmed by 3 bases and J by 11 bases, leaving 11 bases between them. The CDR3 region is CASSFRQGTPLHF. CDR3 nucleotide sequence: TGTGCCAGCAGCTTTAGGCAGGGCACACCCCTCCACTTT.

The J gene is TRBJ2-5, the V gene TRBV10-3; D ambiguous. V lost 0 bases and J lost 2, with 7 bases in between. The germline gives CDR1 ENHRY, CDR2 SYGVKD. This CDR3 has 14 residues. CDR3 amino acids: CAISESLVQETQYF. For the CDR3, the DNA is TGTGCCATCAGTGAGTCGTTGGTTCAAGAGACCCAGTACTTC.

V gene TRBV7-2 combines with J gene TRBJ2-3; TRBD2 matches 7 bases. CDR1 is SGHTA and CDR2 is FQGNSA in the germline V gene. CDR3 length: 15 amino acids. J was trimmed by 6 bases and V by 4 bases; bases with no gene match: 10. The chain's CDR3 is CASSSLAGKTDTQYF. DNA of the CDR3: TGTGCCAGCAGCTCTTTAGCGGGCAAAACCGATACGCAGTATTTT.

This clonotype was seen only a few times. V gene TRBV10-3 combines with J gene TRBJ2-5; 10 bases align to TRBD2. Germline V gene data show CDR1 as ENHRY and CDR2 as SYGVKD. V lost 2 bases, J lost 7 bases, and 10 bases stayed unmatched. CDR3 size: 16 residues. CDR3 in DNA: TGTGCCATCAGTGAGCCGACTAGCGGGCCCTTTGGGACCCAGTACTTC. Amino acid sequence: CAISEPTSGPFGTQYF.

This clonotype was counted only a few times. The chain is built from TRBV12-3 or TRBV12-4 and TRBJ1-5, with 7 bases that match TRBD1. V shed 6 bases and J 2 bases; nucleotides not matched to a gene: 7. This CDR3 has 15 amino acids. The CDR3 DNA reads as TGTGCCAGCAGGACAGGGCGTAGGGGCAATCAGCCCCAGCATTTT. Residues: CASRTGRRGNQPQHF.

The rearrangement links TRBV11-2 to TRBJ2-7; 8 bases fit TRBD2. The ends lost 1 base at V and 7 bases at J; junction bases unmatched: 18. Germline V gives CDR1 SGHAT, CDR2 FQNNGV. The length of the CDR3 is 18 residues. Here the CDR3 DNA reads TGTGCCAGCAGCTTAGGAGTCCCCCGGGGTAGCGGGATCGTTGAGCAGTACTTC. The encoded protein is CASSLGVPRGSGIVEQYF.

Written as DNA, the CDR3 is TGCAGTGCTAGCCGAAGGGTGGGACAGCCCCAGCATTTT. It codes for CSASRRVGQPQHF. The chain is built from TRBV20-1 and TRBJ1-5, with no clear D. Germline V lookup: CDR1 DFQATT, CDR2 SNEGSKA (reference sequence). V was cut by 3 bases and J by 7 bases, with 13 bases left in between. The CDR3 loop spans 13 amino acids.